The rows below give T cell receptor beta chains drawn from one sample of a study of cytomegalovirus exposure and HLA in healthy donors. Method: immunoSEQ multiplex PCR; TCRdb's copy keeps in-frame clones and lacks some. The sample totals some 150,000 clones. The sample was PBMCs. Receptors were obtained from a woman aged 18-30 years in good health and CMV-seropositive. The CDR3 runs from the conserved cysteine through the conserved F or W. Fields, in order: V gene, J gene, D gene, CDR3 protein, CDR3 DNA. D genes are given only for firm matches.

v_gene: TRBV29-1; j_gene: TRBJ2-3; d_gene: TRBD1; CDR3aa: CSAKTGQTTDTQYF; CDR3nt: TGCAGCGCCAAAACGGGACAGACCACAGATACGCAGTATTTT
v_gene: TRBV11-2; j_gene: TRBJ2-7; d_gene: TRBD2; CDR3aa: CASSSTPGRGPVGEQYF; CDR3nt: TGTGCCAGCAGCTCCACCCCTGGGAGGGGCCCGGTGGGCGAGCAGTACTTC
v_gene: TRBV30; j_gene: TRBJ1-1; d_gene: TRBD1; CDR3aa: CAWSVGGTGGTEAFF; CDR3nt: TGTGCCTGGAGTGTAGGCGGGACAGGGGGGACTGAAGCCTTCTTT
v_gene: TRBV6-5; j_gene: TRBJ2-7; d_gene: TRBD1; CDR3aa: CASRYGQGGFLEQYF; CDR3nt: TGTGCCAGCAGATACGGACAGGGAGGCTTTCTCGAGCAGTACTTC
v_gene: TRBV7-2; j_gene: TRBJ1-5; d_gene: .; CDR3aa: CASSPTGPQPQHF; CDR3nt: TGTGCCAGCAGCCCCACAGGCCCCCAGCCCCAGCATTTT
v_gene: TRBV2; j_gene: TRBJ2-3; d_gene: .; CDR3aa: CASSDSSSTDTQYF; CDR3nt: TGTGCCAGCAGTGATAGCTCTAGCACAGATACGCAGTATTTT
v_gene: TRBV30; j_gene: TRBJ2-7; d_gene: TRBD2; CDR3aa: CAWSPIIAGGFYEQYF; CDR3nt: TGTGCCTGGAGTCCAATCATAGCGGGGGGATTCTACGAGCAGTACTTC
v_gene: TRBV6-1; j_gene: TRBJ1-1; d_gene: .; CDR3aa: CASSEDGRNTEAFF; CDR3nt: TGTGCCAGCAGTGAAGACGGGAGGAACACTGAAGCTTTCTTT
v_gene: TRBV6-5; j_gene: TRBJ1-2; d_gene: .; CDR3aa: CASSVPGEGGYTF; CDR3nt: TGTGCCAGCAGCGTACCGGGGGAGGGAGGCTACACCTTC
v_gene: TRBV2; j_gene: TRBJ1-2; d_gene: TRBD1; CDR3aa: CASSLDRNYGYTF; CDR3nt: TGTGCCAGCAGCTTGGACAGGAACTATGGCTACACCTTC
v_gene: TRBV7-2; j_gene: TRBJ2-1; d_gene: TRBD2; CDR3aa: CASRLSRGAPYNEQFF; CDR3nt: TGTGCCAGCAGACTATCGCGGGGGGCACCGTACAATGAGCAGTTCTTC
v_gene: TRBV19; j_gene: TRBJ2-3; d_gene: .; CDR3aa: CASRGAYSTDTQYF; CDR3nt: TGTGCCAGTAGGGGGGCCTATAGCACAGATACGCAGTATTTT
v_gene: TRBV7-8; j_gene: TRBJ2-3; d_gene: TRBD2; CDR3aa: CASSLGSWVAGGGTDTQYF; CDR3nt: TGTGCCAGCAGCTTAGGGTCTTGGGTAGCGGGAGGGGGCACAGATACGCAGTATTTT
v_gene: TRBV25-1; j_gene: TRBJ1-1; d_gene: .; CDR3aa: CASSFNTEAFF; CDR3nt: TGTGCCAGCTCTTTCAACACTGAAGCTTTCTTT
v_gene: TRBV2; j_gene: TRBJ2-2; d_gene: TRBD2; CDR3aa: CASRELAGPNTGELFF; CDR3nt: TGTGCCAGCCGAGAACTAGCGGGACCCAACACCGGGGAGCTGTTTTTT
v_gene: TRBV7-9; j_gene: TRBJ2-3; d_gene: TRBD2; CDR3aa: CASSLRGGLADTDTQYF; CDR3nt: TGTGCCAGCAGCTTAAGGGGGGGACTAGCGGACACAGATACGCAGTATTTT
v_gene: TRBV12-5; j_gene: TRBJ1-1; d_gene: .; CDR3aa: CASGRRVTEAFF; CDR3nt: TGTGCTAGTGGCCGGAGGGTCACTGAAGCTTTCTTT
v_gene: TRBV27; j_gene: TRBJ1-1; d_gene: TRBD1; CDR3aa: CASSPWDRIGTEAFF; CDR3nt: TGTGCCAGCAGTCCATGGGACAGAATTGGGACTGAAGCTTTCTTT
v_gene: TRBV15; j_gene: TRBJ1-5; d_gene: .; CDR3aa: CATSRLSFFQPQHF; CDR3nt: TGTGCCACCAGCAGATTGTCCTTTTTTCAGCCCCAGCATTTT
v_gene: TRBV2; j_gene: TRBJ2-5; d_gene: .; CDR3aa: CASSEALGAALREETQYF; CDR3nt: TGTGCCAGCAGTGAAGCGCTTGGGGCGGCCCTAAGGGAAGAGACCCAGTACTTC
v_gene: TRBV27; j_gene: TRBJ2-7; d_gene: TRBD1; CDR3aa: CASSWTGGGEQYF; CDR3nt: TGTGCCAGCAGTTGGACAGGGGGTGGCGAGCAGTACTTC
v_gene: TRBV7-9; j_gene: TRBJ1-4; d_gene: TRBD1; CDR3aa: CASSQTGGTNEKLFF; CDR3nt: TGTGCCAGCAGCCAAACAGGGGGCACTAATGAAAAACTGTTTTTT
v_gene: TRBV9; j_gene: TRBJ1-3; d_gene: .; CDR3aa: CASSVDGTGNTIYF; CDR3nt: TGTGCCAGCAGCGTAGACGGGACTGGAAACACCATATATTTT
v_gene: TRBV5-1; j_gene: TRBJ2-5; d_gene: TRBD2; CDR3aa: CASNLLAGVRETQYF; CDR3nt: TGCGCCAGCAACCTTCTAGCGGGGGTAAGAGAGACCCAGTACTTC
v_gene: TRBV7-9; j_gene: TRBJ1-1; d_gene: TRBD1; CDR3aa: CASSPKGVGRGDTEAFF; CDR3nt: TGTGCCAGCAGCCCTAAAGGTGTCGGCAGGGGGGACACTGAAGCTTTCTTT
v_gene: TRBV6-6; j_gene: TRBJ2-5; d_gene: .; CDR3aa: CASSYSSLEQYF; CDR3nt: TGTGCCAGCAGTTACTCCTCGTTAGAGCAGTACTTC
v_gene: TRBV30; j_gene: TRBJ2-4; d_gene: TRBD2; CDR3aa: CAWGAGRGSKNIQYF; CDR3nt: TGTGCCTGGGGGGCGGGGAGGGGTTCCAAAAACATTCAGTACTTC
v_gene: TRBV2; j_gene: TRBJ2-7; d_gene: .; CDR3aa: CASREEGAAAYEQYF; CDR3nt: TGTGCCAGCAGGGAAGAGGGAGCCGCGGCCTACGAGCAGTACTTC
v_gene: TRBV5-4; j_gene: TRBJ2-3; d_gene: .; CDR3aa: CASSLSRASADTQYF; CDR3nt: TGTGCCAGCAGCTTGTCCAGGGCCAGTGCAGATACGCAGTATTTT
v_gene: TRBV2; j_gene: TRBJ2-3; d_gene: .; CDR3aa: CASSADRYTDTQYF; CDR3nt: TGTGCCAGCAGCGCCGACAGATACACAGATACGCAGTATTTT
v_gene: TRBV5-1; j_gene: TRBJ2-2; d_gene: .; CDR3aa: CASSLGQGSTGELFF; CDR3nt: TGCGCCAGCAGCTTGGGGCAGGGGAGCACCGGGGAGCTGTTTTTT
v_gene: TRBV19; j_gene: TRBJ1-2; d_gene: .; CDR3aa: CASSYEGLYGYTF; CDR3nt: TGTGCCAGTAGTTACGAGGGACTCTATGGCTACACCTTC
v_gene: TRBV5-1; j_gene: TRBJ1-4; d_gene: .; CDR3aa: CASSSGATNEKLFF; CDR3nt: TGCGCCAGCAGCTCCGGGGCAACTAATGAAAAACTGTTTTTT
v_gene: TRBV11-2; j_gene: TRBJ2-7; d_gene: .; CDR3aa: CASTTGYEQYF; CDR3nt: TGTGCCAGCACTACGGGGTACGAGCAGTACTTC
v_gene: TRBV30; j_gene: TRBJ2-7; d_gene: .; CDR3aa: CAWKQDTISYEQYF; CDR3nt: TGTGCCTGGAAACAGGATACAATCAGCTACGAGCAGTACTTC
v_gene: TRBV7-2; j_gene: TRBJ2-5; d_gene: .; CDR3aa: CASTLLRGAGETQYF; CDR3nt: TGTGCCAGCACCCTGCTACGGGGGGCCGGGGAGACCCAGTACTTC
v_gene: TRBV4-3; j_gene: TRBJ1-1; d_gene: .; CDR3aa: CASSQRGKNTEAFF; CDR3nt: TGCGCCAGCAGCCAAAGGGGCAAGAACACTGAAGCTTTCTTT
v_gene: TRBV29-1; j_gene: TRBJ1-1; d_gene: TRBD1; CDR3aa: CSVEGSGQGAPTRTEAFF; CDR3nt: TGCAGCGTTGAAGGCTCGGGACAGGGGGCGCCGACGAGGACTGAAGCTTTCTTT
v_gene: TRBV30; j_gene: TRBJ1-4; d_gene: TRBD1; CDR3aa: CAWSPERGLNEKLFF; CDR3nt: TGTGCCTGGAGCCCCGAGAGGGGGCTAAATGAAAAACTGTTTTTT
v_gene: TRBV6-1; j_gene: TRBJ1-2; d_gene: .; CDR3aa: CASSEVVRDGYTF; CDR3nt: TGTGCCAGCAGTGAAGTTGTTCGGGATGGCTACACCTTC
v_gene: TRBV7-9; j_gene: TRBJ2-2; d_gene: .; CDR3aa: CASSLGHNTGELFF; CDR3nt: TGTGCCAGCAGCTTAGGACACAACACCGGGGAGCTGTTTTTT
v_gene: TRBV5-1; j_gene: TRBJ2-3; d_gene: TRBD1; CDR3aa: CASSLVDRVTDTQYF; CDR3nt: TGCGCCAGCAGCTTGGTCGACAGGGTCACAGATACGCAGTATTTT
v_gene: TRBV6-1; j_gene: TRBJ2-6; d_gene: .; CDR3aa: CASPEWRAGANVLTF; CDR3nt: TGTGCCAGCCCGGAGTGGAGGGCAGGGGCCAACGTCCTGACTTTC
v_gene: TRBV19; j_gene: TRBJ2-7; d_gene: TRBD2; CDR3aa: CASSLTSGRGYEQYF; CDR3nt: TGTGCCAGTAGTCTGACTAGCGGGAGAGGTTACGAGCAGTACTTC
v_gene: TRBV2; j_gene: TRBJ2-7; d_gene: .; CDR3aa: CASSQGALTLYEQYF; CDR3nt: TGTGCCAGCAGTCAAGGGGCCCTAACCCTCTACGAGCAGTACTTC
v_gene: TRBV4-2; j_gene: TRBJ1-2; d_gene: .; CDR3aa: CASSYMPEGDGYTF; CDR3nt: TGTGCCAGCAGCTACATGCCTGAGGGGGATGGCTACACCTTC
v_gene: TRBV11-2; j_gene: TRBJ2-7; d_gene: TRBD2; CDR3aa: CASSSTSGSQLEQYF; CDR3nt: TGTGCCAGCAGCTCGACTAGCGGGAGTCAACTCGAGCAGTACTTC
v_gene: TRBV5-1; j_gene: TRBJ1-1; d_gene: .; CDR3aa: CASSFSGENTEAFF; CDR3nt: TGCGCCAGCAGCTTCTCAGGCGAGAACACTGAAGCTTTCTTT
v_gene: TRBV11-3; j_gene: TRBJ2-1; d_gene: TRBD1; CDR3aa: CASSLTGTGGLFF; CDR3nt: TGTGCCAGCAGCTTAACGGGGACAGGGGGCCTCTTCTTC
v_gene: TRBV5-4; j_gene: TRBJ2-5; d_gene: TRBD2; CDR3aa: CASSLGLAGVLRETQYF; CDR3nt: TGTGCCAGCAGCTTGGGGCTAGCGGGAGTGTTAAGAGAGACCCAGTACTTC
v_gene: TRBV30; j_gene: TRBJ1-3; d_gene: .; CDR3aa: CAWSVTPGGGSGNTIYF; CDR3nt: TGTGCCTGGAGTGTAACCCCCGGGGGTGGCTCTGGAAACACCATATATTTT
v_gene: TRBV7-9; j_gene: TRBJ2-3; d_gene: .; CDR3aa: CASSPFPERARTDTQYF; CDR3nt: TGTGCCAGCAGCCCTTTCCCGGAGCGGGCGCGCACAGATACGCAGTATTTT
v_gene: TRBV30; j_gene: TRBJ2-1; d_gene: TRBD2; CDR3aa: CAWTEVLAGGNEQFF; CDR3nt: TGTGCCTGGACCGAAGTACTAGCGGGAGGTAATGAGCAGTTCTTC